The rows below give T cell receptor beta chains drawn from one sample of a study of beta chain features in type 1 diabetes. Clones were sequenced by immunoSEQ multiplex PCR, and TCRdb holds only the in-frame ones, with some missing. The sample has 400,000 to 500,000 clones, approximately 15% seen once; the top ten hold roughly 0.035%. Sequencing was done on a sample of naive CD4+ T cells from blood. Receptors originate from a man aged 25-45 years in good health. Each CDR3 is given with its conserved first and last residue. Fields, in order: V gene, clone size, D gene, CDR3 length, J gene, CDR3 protein, CDR3 DNA. A D gene is named only where the DNA matches it firmly. Only some rows state a clone size, as once, few, many or a class for expanded clones.

TRBV4-1	-	-	15	TRBJ2-3	CASSQDWVSTDTQYF	TGCGCCAGCAGCCAAGACTGGGTGAGCACAGATACGCAGTATTTT
TRBV7-9	few	-	11	TRBJ2-3	CASSRTDTQYF	TGTGCCAGCAGTCGCACAGATACGCAGTATTTT
TRBV7-2	few	-	14	TRBJ2-3	CAGGERRGADTQYF	TGTGCCGGAGGAGAGAGGCGAGGTGCAGATACGCAGTATTTT
TRBV5-1	-	TRBD2	16	TRBJ2-3	CASSFQAGGPTDTQYF	TGCGCCAGCAGCTTCCAAGCGGGAGGGCCCACAGATACGCAGTATTTT
TRBV4-3	many	-	14	TRBJ2-4	CASSQALVGNIQYF	TGCGCCAGCAGCCAGGCACTAGTTGGAAACATTCAGTACTTC
TRBV5-4	-	TRBD2	16	TRBJ2-1	CASSSPGLAGDGEQFF	TGTGCCAGCAGCTCTCCGGGACTAGCGGGAGACGGAGAGCAGTTCTTC
TRBV19	-	-	10	TRBJ1-2	CASSRYGYTF	TGTGCCAGTAGTCGCTATGGCTACACCTTC
TRBV30	few	TRBD1	13	TRBJ1-2	CAWTPTGTEGYTF	TGTGCCTGGACCCCCACCGGGACAGAGGGCTACACCTTC
TRBV9	-	TRBD1	16	TRBJ1-2	CASSARGTVNIHGYTF	TGTGCCAGCAGCGCCCGTGGGACAGTTAATATACATGGCTACACCTTC
TRBV7-2	few	-	15	TRBJ2-3	CASSLRADTTDTQYF	TGTGCCAGCAGCTTACGGGCAGACACCACAGATACGCAGTATTTT
TRBV10-3	few	-	15	TRBJ2-5	CAISVSGTPGETQYF	TGTGCCATCAGTGTCTCCGGGACCCCGGGAGAGACCCAGTACTTC
TRBV7-2	few	-	14	TRBJ1-1	CASSLATRQHEAFF	TGTGCCAGCAGCTTAGCGACTCGGCAACACGAAGCTTTCTTT
TRBV7-9	-	-	11	TRBJ2-3	CASRSEDTQYF	TGTGCCAGCAGGAGCGAGGATACGCAGTATTTT
TRBV7-3	-	-	14	TRBJ1-1	CASSSGTLGTEAFF	TGTGCCAGCAGCTCCGGGACCTTGGGAACTGAAGCTTTCTTT
TRBV11-3	-	-	13	TRBJ2-5	CASSYGGRETQYF	TGTGCCAGCAGCTATGGGGGGCGAGAGACCCAGTACTTC
TRBV6-5	-	-	14	TRBJ2-1	CASSQTGTYNEQFF	TGTGCCAGCAGTCAAACAGGGACCTACAATGAGCAGTTCTTC
TRBV5-6	-	TRBD2	16	TRBJ2-3	CASASGRAQGTDTQYF	TGTGCCAGTGCTAGCGGGAGGGCCCAGGGGACAGATACGCAGTATTTT